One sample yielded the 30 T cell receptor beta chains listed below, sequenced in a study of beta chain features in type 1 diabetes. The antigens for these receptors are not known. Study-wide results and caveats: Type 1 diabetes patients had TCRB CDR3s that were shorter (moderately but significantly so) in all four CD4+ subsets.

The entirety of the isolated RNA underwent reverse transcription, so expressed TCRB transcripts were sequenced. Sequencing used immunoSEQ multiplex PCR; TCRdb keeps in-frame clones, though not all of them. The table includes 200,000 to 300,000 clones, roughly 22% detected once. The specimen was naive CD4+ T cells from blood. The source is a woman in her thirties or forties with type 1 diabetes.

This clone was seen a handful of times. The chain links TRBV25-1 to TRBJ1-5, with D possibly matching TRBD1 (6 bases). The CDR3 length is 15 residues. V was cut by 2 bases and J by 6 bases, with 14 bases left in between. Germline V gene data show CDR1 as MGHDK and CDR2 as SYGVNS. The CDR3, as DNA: TGTGCCAGCAGTGAAAGCGGGGGGGCAGCTCAGCCCCAGCATTTT. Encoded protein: CASSESGGAAQPQHF.

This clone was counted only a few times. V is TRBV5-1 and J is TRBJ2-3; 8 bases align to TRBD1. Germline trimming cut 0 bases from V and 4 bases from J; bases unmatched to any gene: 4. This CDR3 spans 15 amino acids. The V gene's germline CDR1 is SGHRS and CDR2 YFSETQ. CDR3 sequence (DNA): TGCGCCAGCAGCTTGGCCCGACAGGGGTCAGATACGCAGTATTTT. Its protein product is CASSLARQGSDTQYF.

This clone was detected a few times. The CDR3: CASSYEAHYEQYF. CDR3 nucleotide sequence: TGTGCCAGCAGTTACGAGGCGCACTACGAGCAGTACTTC. V usage is TRBV6-6 and J usage is TRBJ2-7; D uncertain. The CDR3 consists of 13 residues. The germline V gene encodes CDR1 MNHNY and CDR2 SVGAGI (reference sequence). V was clipped by 2 bases and J by 3 bases, with 8 bases between them.

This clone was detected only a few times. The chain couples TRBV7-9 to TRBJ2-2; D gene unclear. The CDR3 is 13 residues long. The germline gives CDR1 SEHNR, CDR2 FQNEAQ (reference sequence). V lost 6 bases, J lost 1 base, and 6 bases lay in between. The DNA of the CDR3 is TGTGCCAGCAGAACAGAGAACACCGGGGAGCTGTTTTTT. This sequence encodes CASRTENTGELFF.

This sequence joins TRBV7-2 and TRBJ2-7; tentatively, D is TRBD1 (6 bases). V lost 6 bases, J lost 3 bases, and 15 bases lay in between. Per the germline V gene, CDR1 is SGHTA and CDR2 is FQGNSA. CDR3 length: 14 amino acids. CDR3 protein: CASSRTVTGYEQYF. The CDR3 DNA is TGTGCCAGCAGTCGGACAGTCACTGGCTACGAGCAGTACTTC.

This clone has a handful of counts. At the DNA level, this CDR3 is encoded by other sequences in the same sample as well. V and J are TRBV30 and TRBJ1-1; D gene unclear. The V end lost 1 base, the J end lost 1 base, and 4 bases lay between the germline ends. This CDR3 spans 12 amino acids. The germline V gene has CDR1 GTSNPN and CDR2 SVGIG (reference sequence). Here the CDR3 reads CAWSGQNTEAFF. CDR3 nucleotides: TGTGCCTGGAGTGGACAGAACACTGAAGCTTTCTTT.

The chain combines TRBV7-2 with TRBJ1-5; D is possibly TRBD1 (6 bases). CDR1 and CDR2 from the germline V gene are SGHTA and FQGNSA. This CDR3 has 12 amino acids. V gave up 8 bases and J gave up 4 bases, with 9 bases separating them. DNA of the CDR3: TGTGCCAGCGGGACACCGAATCAGCCCCAGCATTTT. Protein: CASGTPNQPQHF. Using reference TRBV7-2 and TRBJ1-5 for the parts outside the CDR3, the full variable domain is GAGVSQSPSNKVTEKGKDVELRCDPISGHTALYWYRQSLGQGLEFLIYFQGNSAPDKSGLPSDRFSAERTGGSVSTLTIQRTQQEDSAVYLCASGTPNQPQHFGDGTRLSIL.

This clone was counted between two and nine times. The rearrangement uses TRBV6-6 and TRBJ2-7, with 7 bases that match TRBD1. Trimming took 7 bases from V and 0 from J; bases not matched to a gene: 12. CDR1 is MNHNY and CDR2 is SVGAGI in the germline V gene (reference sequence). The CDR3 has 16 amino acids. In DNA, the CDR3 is TGTGCCAGCACCCGTGACAGGGTCGAAAGCTCCTACGAGCAGTACTTC. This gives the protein CASTRDRVESSYEQYF.

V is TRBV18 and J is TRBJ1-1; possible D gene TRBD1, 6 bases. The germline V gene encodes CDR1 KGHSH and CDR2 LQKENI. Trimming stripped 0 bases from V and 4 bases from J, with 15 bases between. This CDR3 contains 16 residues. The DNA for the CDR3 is TGTGCCAGCTCACCACCAGGAGCGGGGGGGCCCACTGAAGCTTTCTTT. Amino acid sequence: CASSPPGAGGPTEAFF.

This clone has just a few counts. The CDR3 reads CSVLPDRNTEAFF. The CDR3 DNA reads as TGCAGCGTTCTCCCTGACAGGAACACTGAAGCTTTCTTT. The rearrangement joins TRBV29-1 to TRBJ1-1; tentatively, D is TRBD1 (5 bases). The CDR3 spans 13 residues. V lost 5 bases and J 1 base, leaving 11 bases between the germline ends. CDR1 SQVTM and CDR2 ANQGSEA come from the germline V gene.

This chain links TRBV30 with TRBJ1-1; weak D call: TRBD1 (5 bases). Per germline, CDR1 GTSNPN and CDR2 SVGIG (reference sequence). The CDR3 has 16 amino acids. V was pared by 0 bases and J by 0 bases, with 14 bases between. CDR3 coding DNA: TGTGCCTGGAGTGTACGGCGCCTAGGGGTGAACACTGAAGCTTTCTTT. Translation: CAWSVRRLGVNTEAFF. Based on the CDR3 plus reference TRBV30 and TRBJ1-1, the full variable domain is SQTIHQWPATLVQPVGSPLSLECTVEGTSNPNLYWYRQAAGRGLQLLFYSVGIGQISSEVPQNLSASRPQDRQFILSSKKLLLSDSGFYLCAWSVRRLGVNTEAFFGQGTRLTVV.

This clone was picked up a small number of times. CDR3 protein: CASSPPGQGPYGYTF. CDR3 DNA sequence: TGTGCCAGCAGTCCACCGGGACAGGGTCCCTATGGCTACACCTTC. This sequence joins TRBV6-5 and TRBJ1-2, with 9 bases fitting TRBD1. CDR3 size: 15 residues. Germline CDR1 reads MNHEY; CDR2 reads SVGAGI. J was trimmed by 4 bases and V by 5 bases; bases with no gene match: 8.

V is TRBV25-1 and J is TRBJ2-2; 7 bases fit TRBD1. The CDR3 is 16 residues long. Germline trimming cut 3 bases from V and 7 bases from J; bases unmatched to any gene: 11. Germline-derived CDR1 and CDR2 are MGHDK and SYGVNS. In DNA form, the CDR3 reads TGTGCCAGCAGTGACGAGACAGGGCGAATGGGCGGGGAGCTGTTTTTT. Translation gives CASSDETGRMGGELFF.

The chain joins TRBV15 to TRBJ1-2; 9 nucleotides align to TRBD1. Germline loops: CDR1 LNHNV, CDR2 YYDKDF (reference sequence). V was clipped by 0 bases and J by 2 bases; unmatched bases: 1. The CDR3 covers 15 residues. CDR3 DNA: TGTGCCACCAGCAGAGATGGGACAGGGAACTATGGCTACACCTTC. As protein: CATSRDGTGNYGYTF.

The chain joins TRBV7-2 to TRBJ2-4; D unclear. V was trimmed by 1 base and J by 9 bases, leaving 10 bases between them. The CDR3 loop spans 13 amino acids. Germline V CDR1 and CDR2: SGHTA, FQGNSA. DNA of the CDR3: TGTGCCAGCAGCTTAGGGTACCGCGCCATTCAGTACTTC. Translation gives CASSLGYRAIQYF.

CDR3 protein: CASSQVGQSTGELFF. CDR3 in DNA: TGTGCCAGCAGCCAAGTGGGACAGTCTACCGGGGAGCTGTTTTTT. The gene calls are TRBV4-2 and TRBJ2-2, with TRBD1 matching 7 bases. V trimming: 1 base; J trimming: 5 bases; junction bases outside the gene matches: 4. CDR1 and CDR2 from the germline V gene are LGHNA and YNFKEQ. CDR3 length: 15 amino acids.

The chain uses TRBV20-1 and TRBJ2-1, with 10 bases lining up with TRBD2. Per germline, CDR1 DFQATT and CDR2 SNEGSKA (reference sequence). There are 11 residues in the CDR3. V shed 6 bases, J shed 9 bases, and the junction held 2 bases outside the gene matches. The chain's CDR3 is CSARLAGEQFF. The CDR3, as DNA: TGCAGTGCAAGACTAGCGGGTGAGCAGTTCTTC.

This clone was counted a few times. The CDR3 spells CASSPMTGGGTEAFF. The CDR3 coding sequence is TGTGCCAGCAGCCCTATGACAGGCGGGGGCACTGAAGCTTTCTTT. The rearrangement uses TRBV9 and TRBJ1-1; a weak D match, TRBD1 (6 bases). CDR1 and CDR2 from the germline V gene are SGDLS and YYNGEE. There are 15 residues in the CDR3. V lost 4 bases, J lost 4 bases, and 17 bases lay in between.

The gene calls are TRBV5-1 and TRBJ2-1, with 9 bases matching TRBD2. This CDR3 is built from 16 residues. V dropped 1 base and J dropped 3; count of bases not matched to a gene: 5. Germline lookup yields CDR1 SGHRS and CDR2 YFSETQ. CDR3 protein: CASSLFGTSSYNEQFF. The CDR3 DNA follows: TGCGCCAGCAGCTTGTTTGGGACTAGCAGCTACAATGAGCAGTTCTTC.

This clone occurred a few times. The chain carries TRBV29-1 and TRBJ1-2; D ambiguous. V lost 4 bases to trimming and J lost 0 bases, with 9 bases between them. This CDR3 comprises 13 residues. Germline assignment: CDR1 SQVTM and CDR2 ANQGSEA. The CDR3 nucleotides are TGCAGCGTTGGGGGAGGTACTAACTATGGCTACACCTTC. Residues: CSVGGGTNYGYTF.

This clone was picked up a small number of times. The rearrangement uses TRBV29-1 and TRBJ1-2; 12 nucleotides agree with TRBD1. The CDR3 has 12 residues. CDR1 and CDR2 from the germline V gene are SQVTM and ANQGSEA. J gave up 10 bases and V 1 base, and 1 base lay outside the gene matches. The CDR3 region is CSVEAGQGAYTF. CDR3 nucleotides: TGCAGCGTTGAAGCGGGACAGGGGGCCTACACCTTC.

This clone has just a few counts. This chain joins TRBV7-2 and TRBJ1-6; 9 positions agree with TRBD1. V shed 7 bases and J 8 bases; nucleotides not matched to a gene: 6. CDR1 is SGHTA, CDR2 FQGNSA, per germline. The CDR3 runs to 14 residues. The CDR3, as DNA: TGTGCCAGCACAGCACAGGGGGCACATTCACCCCTCCACTTT. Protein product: CASTAQGAHSPLHF.

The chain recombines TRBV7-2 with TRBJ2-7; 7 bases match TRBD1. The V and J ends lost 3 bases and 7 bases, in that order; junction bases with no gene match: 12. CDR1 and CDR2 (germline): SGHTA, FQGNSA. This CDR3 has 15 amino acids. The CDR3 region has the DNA TGTGCCAGCAGCTTTACGGACAGGCGGCTAGGGGAGCAGTACTTC. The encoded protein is CASSFTDRRLGEQYF.

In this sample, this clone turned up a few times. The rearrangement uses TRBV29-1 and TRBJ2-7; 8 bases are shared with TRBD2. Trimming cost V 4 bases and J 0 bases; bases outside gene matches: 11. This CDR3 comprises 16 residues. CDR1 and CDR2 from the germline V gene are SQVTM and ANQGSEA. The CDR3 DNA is TGCAGCGTTGTGCCCCCTCGTAGCGGGGTCTCCTACGAGCAGTACTTC. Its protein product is CSVVPPRSGVSYEQYF.

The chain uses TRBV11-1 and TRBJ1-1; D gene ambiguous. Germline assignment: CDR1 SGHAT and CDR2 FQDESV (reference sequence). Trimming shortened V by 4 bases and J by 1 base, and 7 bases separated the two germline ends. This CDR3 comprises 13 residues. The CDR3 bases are TGTGCCAGCAGCTACGGGAGGAACACTGAAGCTTTCTTT. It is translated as CASSYGRNTEAFF. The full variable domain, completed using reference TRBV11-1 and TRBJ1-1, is EAEVAQSPRYKITEKSQAVAFWCDPISGHATLYWYRQILGQGPELLVQFQDESVVDDSQLPKDRFSAERLKGVDSTLKIQPAELGDSAMYLCASSYGRNTEAFFGQGTRLTVV.

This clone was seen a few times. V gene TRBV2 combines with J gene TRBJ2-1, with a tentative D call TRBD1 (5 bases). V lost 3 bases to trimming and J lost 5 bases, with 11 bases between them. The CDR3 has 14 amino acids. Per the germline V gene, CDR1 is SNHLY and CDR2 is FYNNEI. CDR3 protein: CASSDREGDNEQFF. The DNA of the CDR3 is TGTGCCAGCAGTGACAGGGAAGGGGACAATGAGCAGTTCTTC.

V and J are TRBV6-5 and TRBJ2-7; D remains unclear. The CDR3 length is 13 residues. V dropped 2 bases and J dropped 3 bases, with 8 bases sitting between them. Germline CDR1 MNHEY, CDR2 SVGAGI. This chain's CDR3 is CASSYRRSYEQYF. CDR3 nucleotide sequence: TGTGCCAGCAGTTACCGTAGGAGCTACGAGCAGTACTTC.

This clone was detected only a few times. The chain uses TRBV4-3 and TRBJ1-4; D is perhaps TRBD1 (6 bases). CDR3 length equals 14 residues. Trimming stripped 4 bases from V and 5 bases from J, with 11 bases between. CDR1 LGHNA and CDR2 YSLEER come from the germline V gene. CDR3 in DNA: TGCGCCAGCAGCCCCCGGACAGCAAATGAAAAACTGTTTTTT. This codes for CASSPRTANEKLFF.

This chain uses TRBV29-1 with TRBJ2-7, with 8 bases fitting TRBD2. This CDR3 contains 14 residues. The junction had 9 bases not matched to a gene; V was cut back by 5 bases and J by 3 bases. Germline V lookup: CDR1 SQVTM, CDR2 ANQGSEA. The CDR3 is CSVLRAGEDYEQYF. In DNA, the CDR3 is TGCAGCGTTCTCAGAGCGGGAGAGGACTACGAGCAGTACTTC.

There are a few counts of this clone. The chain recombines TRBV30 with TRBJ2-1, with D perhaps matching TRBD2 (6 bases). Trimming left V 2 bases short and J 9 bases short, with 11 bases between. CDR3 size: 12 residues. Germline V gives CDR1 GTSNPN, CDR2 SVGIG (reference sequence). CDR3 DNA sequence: TGTGCCTGGAGTCCCAGGAGGGCTGAGCAGTTCTTC. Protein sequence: CAWSPRRAEQFF.